The 8 T cell receptor beta chains listed next were all sequenced from one sample in a study of blood T cells in healthy people across ages. A second PCR, run for roughly 7 to 11 cycles, used a sample-barcoded 5' primer plus a J-beta primer mix. TCRdb reprocessed the 5' RACE reads with MiXCR, giving one entry per CDR3 protein. This table has about 940,000 distinct CDR3 sequences, about 44% appearing once. The sequencing input was blood. Every receptor here comes from a man younger than 40 in good health.

To note about this clonotype: A much more abundant neighbour one base away suggests this may be a read error. V and J are TRBV10-3 and TRBJ2-2; D not certain. Germline lookup yields CDR1 ENHRY and CDR2 SYGVKD. The V end lost 6 bases, the J end lost 2 bases, and 10 bases lay between the germline ends. The CDR3 contains 14 residues. CDR3 sequence (DNA): TGTGCCATCAGGGCCCAGTCTAACACCGGGGAGCTGTTTTTT. Translation: CAIRAQSNTGELFF.

The sample holds one count of this clonotype. The V and J genes are TRBV15 and TRBJ1-2; D ambiguous. V was trimmed by 1 base and J by 1 base, leaving 7 bases between them. The germline CDR1 and CDR2 sequences are LNHNV and YYDKDF (reference sequence). This CDR3 contains 14 residues. The CDR3 reads CATSRVGVNYGYTF. CDR3 in DNA: TGTGCCACCAGCAGAGTTGGGGTTAACTATGGCTACACCTTC.

The chain employs TRBV7-2 and TRBJ2-5; 10 bases map to TRBD2. The J call may be faulty, since TRBJ2-7 better matches the DNA end. Germline loops: CDR1 SGHTA, CDR2 FQGNSA. The CDR3 has 15 residues. The DNA of the CDR3 is TGTGCCAGCAGCACTGTTGCTAGCGGGGGACACGAGCAGTACTTC. Amino acid sequence: CASSTVASGGHEQYF.

This clonotype has at least ten counts. V usage is TRBV27 and J usage is TRBJ2-7; TRBD1 matches 7 bases. Germline V lookup: CDR1 MNHEY, CDR2 SMNVEV (reference sequence). CDR3 length equals 13 residues. Unmatched junction bases numbered 4, after V lost 5 bases and J lost 3 bases. CDR3 sequence (DNA): TGTGCCAGCAGTCTGACAGGGAGCTACGAGCAGTACTTC. This codes for CASSLTGSYEQYF.

The J gene is TRBJ1-2, the V gene TRBV12-3 or TRBV12-4, with 10 positions matching TRBD1. The CDR3 extends over 16 amino acids. J was trimmed by 0 bases and V by 5 bases; bases with no gene match: 6. The CDR3 sequence is CASSTAGTGANYGYTF. In nucleotides, the CDR3 is TGTGCCAGCAGTACCGCCGGGACAGGGGCTAACTATGGCTACACCTTC.

Only a few counts were recorded for this clonotype. This chain joins TRBV10-3 and TRBJ1-1; no clear D gene. CDR3 length equals 13 residues. With 8 bases removed from V and 3 bases from J, the gap between germline ends came to 13 bases. Germline CDR1 and CDR2: ENHRY and SYGVKD. The CDR3 spells CAIRGRRDTEAFF. In nucleotides, the CDR3 is TGTGCCATCCGAGGGCGACGGGACACTGAAGCTTTCTTT.

This clonotype was detected many times. This may arise from a read error, as a much more abundant clone is one base away. The chain uses TRBV9 and TRBJ2-5; D ambiguous. The CDR3 runs to 14 residues. Germline CDR1 SGDLS, CDR2 YYNGEE. V lost 0 bases, J lost 11 bases, and 17 bases lay in between. The CDR3 sequence: CASSVGTLYNEQYF. The CDR3 DNA is TGTGCCAGCAGCGTAGGGACCTTATACAATGAGCAGTACTTC. The full variable domain, rest sourced from reference TRBV9 and TRBJ2-5, is DSGVTQTPKHLITATGQRVTLRCSPRSGDLSVYWYQQSLDQGLQFLIQYYNGEERAKGNILERFSAQQFPDLHSELNLSSLELGDSALYFCASSVGTLYNEQYFGPGTRLLVL.

This clonotype was detected a few times. The chain combines TRBV5-1 with TRBJ1-5; a possible D gene is TRBD1 (6 bases). Germline CDR1 reads SGHRS; CDR2 reads YFSETQ. V shed 7 bases and J shed 7 bases, with 15 bases lying between them. CDR3 length: 13 residues. The CDR3 region is CASRLAGEQPQHF. The CDR3 nucleotides read TGCGCCAGCCGACTGGCAGGGGAGCAGCCCCAGCATTTT. The full variable domain, completed using reference TRBV5-1 and TRBJ1-5, is KAGVTQTPRYLIKTRGQQVTLSCSPISGHRSVSWYQQTPGQGLQFLFEYFSETQRNKGNFPGRFSGRQFSNSRSEMNVSTLELGDSALYLCASRLAGEQPQHFGDGTRLSIL.